In this sample, the clone carrying this TCR beta chain turned up many times. Its specificity is unknown. The read halts 3 residues ahead of the CDR3 end, with the missing end drawn from the germline J gene. Produced via immunoSEQ multiplex PCR; TCRdb's table is partial and in-frame only. This table holds about 35,000 clones with no singletons; the top ten claim approximately 30%. Trimming cost V 1 base and J 2 bases; bases outside gene matches: 3. The CDR3 totals 17 residues. Germline V gene lookup returns CDR1 LGHDT and CDR2 YNNKEL (reference sequence). This sample was included in a study of T cell clonality in common variable immunodeficiency. General observations from the study: What drives increased CVID clonality needs T cell subpopulation sequencing. CVID subjects shared fewer TCRbeta clones than healthy controls did. Compared with healthy controls, CVID subjects showed increased TCRbeta clonality, mostly in about a third. In common variable immunodeficiency, TCR beta chains reportedly carried fewer deletions and N-nucleotide insertions.

The chain employs TRBV3-1 (or the pseudogene TRBV3-2) and TRBJ2-6; 9 positions agree with TRBD1. This clonotype was sampled from a human donor with common variable immunodeficiency. The sequenced sample was peripheral blood mononuclear cells. The CDR3: CASSQGQGETGANVLTF. The sequenced part of the CDR3 DNA is TGTGCCAGCAGCCAAGGACAGGGGGAAACTGGGGCCAACGTC.